This T cell receptor beta chain comes out of a study of blood T cells in healthy people across ages (dated by TCRdb to 2014 to 2015). For the wider study: In model experiments, template switching captured about one uniquely barcoded TCR beta cDNA molecule for every two T cells. Age-related changes in TCR beta repertoire diversity were measured in the study by deep sequencing normalized with unique cDNA molecular identifiers. Donors were grouped into four age groups: young (average roughly 17 years), middle-aged (39), aged (approximately 58) and long-lived (around 80). To avoid experimental bias, donors of different ages were spread randomly across the sequencing lanes. For two donors (one aged 18 to 29 and one aged 80 or older), the study analyzed two additional independent replicas of 1 million unique cDNA reads from the same blood draw.

This clonotype was detected a few times. The clone's antigen remains unknown. No much larger clone is present one base from it, and per-base qualities are unavailable. What the work shows at the level of the full study, not this receptor alone: Estimates of total diversity based on one million sequenced T cells were considered lower bounds and underestimates. Observed TCR beta diversity per million T cells fell roughly linearly with age, and a significant reduction was already apparent by age around 40. The percentage of naive T cells measured by flow cytometry correlated strongly with observed TCR beta diversity. Donor CMV infection status was unknown, potentially confounding age-related changes in expanded clonotypes. Bulk unsorted PBMC profiling prevented conclusive comparison of naive and antigen-experienced compartments. Compared with the aged group, the long-lived group had more naive CD4+ T cells, fewer expanded clones and increased TCR diversity, suggesting age selection.

The 40 or so donors, aged about 6 to 95 years, were systemically healthy Caucasian individuals from Russia. Each donor gave about 11 milliliters of peripheral blood, drawn into EDTA-treated Vacutainer tubes. PBMCs were isolated by Ficoll-Paque density-gradient centrifugation, with at least 7 million obtained per sample. Trizol reagent was used to extract total RNA from PBMCs, with at least 6 micrograms per sample. For every donor, an aliquot of PBMCs went through flow cytometry to measure the percentages of naive CD45RAhigh/CD27high T cells. The CDR3 goes from the cysteine to the phenylalanine over 15 residues. Just the 45-base CDR3 DNA is kept, in frame starting at base 1. Trimmed from V: 0 bases; trimmed from J: 5 bases; junction bases lacking a gene match: 4. CDR1 MGHRA and CDR2 YSYEKL are derived from the germline V gene. The library was prepared using 5' RACE. Reads for this sample came from an Illumina HiSeq 2500. A second roughly 6 to 11 cycle PCR used a sample-barcoded 5' primer and a J-beta primer mix. A unique molecular identifier was introduced onto each TCR beta cDNA molecule by a template-switch 5' adaptor carrying 12 random nucleotides. At least 3 million CDR3-containing paired-end reads were obtained from each sample. All of the RNA was converted into first-strand cDNA using the Mint cDNA synthesis kit, with a TRBC-specific oligonucleotide serving as the primer. All cDNA was treated with uracil-DNA glycosylase and then went through a first 18-cycle PCR with the universal primers M1SS and BC2_uni_R. The study's processing was this. Each sample was normalized by randomly selecting 1 million high-quality reads, each carrying a distinct molecular identifier. Reads with shared molecular identifiers were discarded instead of being binned into consensus sequences. MiTCR, set to a Q25 quality threshold and the strictest error-elimination algorithm, was used for CDR3 identification, clonotype clustering and error correction. Lower-bound total TCR beta diversity was estimated with a nonparametric unseen species model using Euler transformation. In-frame beta chains were kept once TCRdb had trimmed the public reads at Q25 with fastp and called clones with MiXCR. All rows with the same CDR3 protein become a single entry with the most common DNA and genes. TCRdb assigned the V and J calls; the authors' analysis was not used. Here the sample has approximately 1.5 million distinct CDR3 sequences; roughly 43% occur a single time. In total, the top ten clones hold less than 5% of the sample.

The TCR sequence derives from a woman between 18 and 30 years old in good health. Material for sequencing was blood. The sequence links TRBV4-1 to TRBJ2-1; 7 middle bases align to TRBD2. This receptor has the CDR3 CASSQDPGLDNEQFF. In nucleotides, the sequence is TGCGCCAGCAGCCAAGACCCCGGACTAGACAATGAGCAGTTCTTC.